The rows below give T cell receptor beta chains drawn from one sample of a study of shared clonotypes between healthy human individuals. Only in-frame clones appear in the TCRdb table, and some are missing; sequencing was by immunoSEQ multiplex PCR. This sample has about 2.1 million clones, with 93% found just once. The material sequenced was naive CD8+ T cells from PBMCs. The origin of the receptors is a man younger than 35 in good health. Some clones in this sample may be carry-over from other donors' samples. Each CDR3 is given without its conserved first and last residue.

TRBJ2-2 | TRBV7-3 | ASSPTVTGTGELF
TRBJ2-1 | TRBV27 | ASSLYPQVGINEQF
TRBJ2-1 | TRBV4-3 | ASSPGGEQF
TRBJ2-5 | TRBV7-6 | ASSLYSGQGARETQY
TRBJ2-2 | TRBV9 | ASSVAGSGELF
TRBJ1-5 | TRBV19 | ASSPSRQLNQPQH
TRBJ2-3 | TRBV18 | ASSPPDRAEDTQY
TRBJ2-2 | TRBV5-6 | ASSPTPDRGANTGELF
TRBJ1-1 | TRBV11-2 | ASSLEGNADTEAF
TRBJ1-5 | TRBV6-1 | ASSLTGDSNQPQH
TRBJ2-1 | TRBV15 | ATSERGGPMEL
TRBJ1-4 | TRBV9 | ASSQMDGSNEKLF
TRBJ1-2 | TRBV9 | ASSARTGIDGYT
TRBJ2-2 | TRBV5-6 | ASSLALAGGTGELF
TRBJ2-2 | TRBV5-1 | ASSFKDNGTGELF
TRBJ2-5 | TRBV28 | ASSLLARQETQY
TRBJ2-6 | TRBV28 | ASSFRVLFSGANVLT
TRBJ2-3 | TRBV28 | ASSLSSLPDTQY
TRBJ1-2 | TRBV28 | ASSSRDRPFVRYGYT
TRBJ1-1 | TRBV4-3 | ASGRRAGVDPEAF
TRBJ2-7 | TRBV21-1 | ASSLNGAREEY
TRBJ2-7 | TRBV7-2 | ASSLVPSGSYEQY
TRBJ1-5 | TRBV9 | ASSVEGGPQH
TRBJ2-7 | TRBV5-1 | ASSLGQGPYEQY
TRBJ2-5 | TRBV9 | ASSRTGKYQETQY
TRBJ2-6 | TRBV4-1 | ASSQEGLSVT
TRBJ2-3 | TRBV28 | ASSSTFSGRATDTQY
TRBJ1-2 | TRBV25-1 | ASSVKGEGHYYGYT
TRBJ2-5 | TRBV28 | ASSNPQETQY